The 25 T cell receptor beta chains below all came from one sample that was sequenced in a study of blood T cell repertoires in COVID-19. The assay was immunoSEQ multiplex PCR, and TCRdb's table has in-frame clones only and misses some. The sample lists almost 200,000 clones; over 80% were seen once. Sequenced sample: peripheral blood. These receptors all stem from a man aged 60 to 75 with COVID-19, enrolled during active disease.

The rearrangement uses TRBV6-5 and TRBJ2-3; D ambiguous. The CDR3 loop spans 15 amino acids. Trimming removed 0 bases at V and 4 bases at J, with 11 bases between. CDR1 and CDR2 (germline): MNHEY, SVGAGI. CDR3 loop: CASSYSSGRPDTQYF. The CDR3 bases are TGTGCCAGCAGTTACTCGAGTGGGCGCCCAGATACGCAGTATTTT.

The sample holds a few counts of this clone. Within the sample, other DNA sequences also encode this same CDR3. V gene TRBV12-3 or TRBV12-4 combines with J gene TRBJ2-3; a weak D match, TRBD2 (5 bases). The CDR3 length is 13 residues. V lost 3 bases and J 3 bases, leaving 7 bases between the germline ends. The CDR3 loop reads CASSFPGTDTQYF. CDR3 in DNA: TGTGCCAGCAGTTTCCCGGGGACAGATACGCAGTATTTT.

The chain joins TRBV5-1 to TRBJ2-7; perhaps TRBD1 as D (5 bases). V lost 4 bases and J 2 bases, leaving 16 bases between the germline ends. CDR3 length equals 15 residues. Germline V gives CDR1 SGHRS, CDR2 YFSETQ. DNA of the CDR3: TGCGCCAGCAGCCGTCGTCAAGGGGCCCCCTACGAGCAGTACTTC. Encoded protein: CASSRRQGAPYEQYF.

CDR3 DNA: TGTGCCACCAGCAGAGCGCTAGCCGGAGCCAAAAACATTCAGTACTTC. Translating it yields CATSRALAGAKNIQYF. This rearrangement joins TRBV15 to TRBJ2-4; D is possibly TRBD2 (5 bases). The germline V gene has CDR1 LNHNV and CDR2 YYDKDF (reference sequence). V lost 1 base and J 0 bases, leaving 10 bases between the germline ends. The CDR3 length is 16 residues. Full variable domain (rest looked up from reference TRBV15 and TRBJ2-4): DAMVIQNPRYQVTQFGKPVTLSCSQTLNHNVMYWYQQKSSQAPKLLFHYYDKDFNNEADTPDNFQSRRPNTSFCFLDIRSPGLGDTAMYLCATSRALAGAKNIQYFGAGTRLSVL.

The chain employs TRBV19 and TRBJ2-1, with 8 bases identical to TRBD2. The CDR3 spans 11 residues. Trimming at V came to 10 bases and at J to 6 bases, leaving 2 bases not matched to a gene. The germline V gene has CDR1 LNHDA and CDR2 SQIVND (reference sequence). The CDR3 region is CAIRGGNEQFF. DNA of the CDR3: TGTGCCATCCGGGGGGGCAATGAGCAGTTCTTC.

The J gene is TRBJ2-1, the V gene TRBV2; 13 bases line up with TRBD2. The germline CDR1 and CDR2 sequences are SNHLY and FYNNEI. The CDR3 consists of 15 residues. V dropped 1 base and J dropped 10; count of bases not matched to a gene: 4. CDR3 protein: CASSEGTSGRREQFF. The CDR3 nucleotides are TGTGCCAGCAGTGAAGGGACTAGCGGGAGACGAGAGCAGTTCTTC.

CDR3 residues: CASSIGTARAGNTIYF. The CDR3 bases are TGCGCCAGCAGCATCGGGACAGCGAGGGCTGGAAACACCATATATTTT. This chain joins TRBV5-1 and TRBJ1-3, with 7 bases lining up with TRBD1. The CDR3 is 16 residues long. With V trimmed by 4 bases and J by 2 bases, 9 bases remained unmatched. Germline V gene lookup returns CDR1 SGHRS and CDR2 YFSETQ.

The chain employs TRBV15 and TRBJ1-2, with 7 bases aligning to TRBD1. This CDR3 contains 15 residues. Germline V gene data show CDR1 as LNHNV and CDR2 as YYDKDF (reference sequence). V shed 1 base and J 3 bases; nucleotides not matched to a gene: 5. The chain's CDR3 is CATSRGGGGDYGYTF. The CDR3 region has the DNA TGTGCCACCAGCAGAGGAGGGGGCGGAGACTATGGCTACACCTTC. Supplemented by reference TRBV15 and TRBJ1-2, the full variable domain reads DAMVIQNPRYQVTQFGKPVTLSCSQTLNHNVMYWYQQKSSQAPKLLFHYYDKDFNNEADTPDNFQSRRPNTSFCFLDIRSPGLGDTAMYLCATSRGGGGDYGYTFGSGTRLTVV.

The CDR3 sequence is CASSIEGTGAKPSYNEQFF. The CDR3 DNA reads as TGTGCCAGTAGTATAGAGGGGACAGGGGCTAAACCCTCCTACAATGAGCAGTTCTTC. The gene calls are TRBV19 and TRBJ2-1; TRBD1 aligns across 10 bases. From germline, CDR1 is LNHDA and CDR2 SQIVND (reference sequence). CDR3 size: 19 residues. J was trimmed by 0 bases and V by 0 bases; bases with no gene match: 8.

The chain employs TRBV19 and TRBJ2-1; 7 bases agree with TRBD1. J was trimmed by 2 bases and V by 9 bases; bases with no gene match: 13. The germline V gene encodes CDR1 LNHDA and CDR2 SQIVND (reference sequence). The CDR3 totals 16 residues. The CDR3 here is CASSRRQGRAYNEQFF. The CDR3 nucleotides read TGTGCCAGCTCACGCCGACAGGGAAGGGCCTACAATGAGCAGTTCTTC.

The rearrangement links TRBV19 to TRBJ1-4; D is unresolved. V dropped 4 bases and J dropped 7 bases, with 10 bases sitting between them. This CDR3 contains 13 residues. Germline V gene lookup returns CDR1 LNHDA and CDR2 SQIVND (reference sequence). CDR3 nucleotide sequence: TGTGCCAGTAGTAGGGCAGTTCCTGAAAAACTGTTTTTT. Translation gives CASSRAVPEKLFF.

The chain carries TRBV7-2 and TRBJ1-3; D is perhaps TRBD1 (5 bases). Germline V gene lookup returns CDR1 SGHTA and CDR2 FQGNSA. The V end lost 5 bases, the J end lost 4 bases, and 9 bases lay between the germline ends. The CDR3 sequence is 13 residues long. The CDR3 DNA is TGTGCCAGCAGCAACCGACAGGGAAACACCATATATTTT. Translating gives CASSNRQGNTIYF.

This clone showed up just once. Written as DNA, the CDR3 is TGTGCCACCAGCAGTAGGACAGGGACTGGAAACACCATATATTTT. This translates into CATSSRTGTGNTIYF. This chain joins TRBV15 and TRBJ1-3, with TRBD1 identical over 8 bases. This CDR3 is built from 15 residues. V lost 3 bases to trimming and J lost 2 bases; unmatched junction nucleotides: 3. Germline CDR1 LNHNV, CDR2 YYDKDF (reference sequence). Based on the CDR3 plus reference TRBV15 and TRBJ1-3, the full variable domain is DAMVIQNPRYQVTQFGKPVTLSCSQTLNHNVMYWYQQKSSQAPKLLFHYYDKDFNNEADTPDNFQSRRPNTSFCFLDIRSPGLGDTAMYLCATSSRTGTGNTIYFGEGSWLTVV.

The chain has TRBV10-3 and TRBJ2-7, with 8 bases fitting TRBD1. V gave up 6 bases and J gave up 6 bases; unmatched junction bases: 10. The CDR3 has 14 amino acids. The germline V gene has CDR1 ENHRY and CDR2 SYGVKD. The CDR3 reads CAISLVDQGAEQYF. The CDR3 DNA reads TGTGCCATCAGCCTCGTAGACCAGGGGGCCGAGCAGTACTTC.

This chain joins TRBV5-1 and TRBJ2-5, with TRBD1 matching over 11 bases. The V and J ends lost 3 bases and 5 bases, in that order; junction bases with no gene match: 3. CDR3 size: 14 residues. In germline, CDR1 is SGHRS, CDR2 YFSETQ. CDR3 residues: CASSSRTGGETQYF. CDR3 DNA sequence: TGCGCCAGCAGCTCCCGGACAGGGGGCGAGACCCAGTACTTC.

The rearrangement joins TRBV9 to TRBJ1-2, with 9 bases fitting TRBD1. Per the germline V gene, CDR1 is SGDLS and CDR2 is YYNGEE. The J segment lost 0 bases and the V segment lost 3 bases, leaving 6 bases of the junction unmatched. The CDR3 sequence is 16 residues long. The DNA for the CDR3 is TGTGCCAGCAGCGGCCGGGACAGGGCTACTAACTATGGCTACACCTTC. Its protein is CASSGRDRATNYGYTF.

The chain is built from TRBV18 and TRBJ1-5, with D unclear. The V end was cut by 3 bases, the J end by 3 bases, with 6 bases between. From germline, CDR1 is KGHSH and CDR2 LQKENI. The CDR3 consists of 13 residues. The CDR3 DNA sequence: TGTGCCAGCTCACCCGAGTACAATCAGCCCCAGCATTTT. Protein: CASSPEYNQPQHF.

The CDR3 region is CASSRTGRATNEKLFF. The CDR3 nucleotides are TGTGCCAGCTCGAGGACAGGGAGGGCGACGAATGAAAAACTGTTTTTT. The rearrangement links TRBV2 to TRBJ1-4; TRBD1 matches 8 bases. J was trimmed by 5 bases and V by 8 bases; bases with no gene match: 13. The V gene's germline CDR1 is SNHLY and CDR2 FYNNEI. The CDR3 is made up of 16 amino acids. Full variable domain (remainder filled in from reference TRBV2 and TRBJ1-4): EPEVTQTPSHQVTQMGQEVILRCVPISNHLYFYWYRQILGQKVEFLVSFYNNEISEKSEIFDDQFSVERPDGSNFTLKIRSTKLEDSAMYFCASSRTGRATNEKLFFGSGTQLSVL.

V is TRBV28 and J is TRBJ2-7, with TRBD1 identical over 12 bases. Germline V CDR1 and CDR2: MDHEN, SYDVKM. Trimming cost V 4 bases and J 5 bases; bases outside gene matches: 6. CDR3 size: 15 residues. CDR3 coding DNA: TGTGCCAGCAGTTCCCTTGGGACAGGGGGCGACGAGCAGTACTTC. As protein: CASSSLGTGGDEQYF.

The J gene is TRBJ2-7, the V gene TRBV18; 9 nucleotides match TRBD2. The CDR3 sequence is 14 residues long. Germline V lookup: CDR1 KGHSH, CDR2 LQKENI. With 3 bases clipped from V and 3 bases from J, the junction kept 3 bases outside the gene matches. This chain's CDR3 is CASSPGTSLYEQYF. CDR3 coding DNA: TGTGCCAGCTCACCGGGGACTAGCCTCTACGAGCAGTACTTC.

V is TRBV7-2 and J is TRBJ1-5; D is undetermined. Germline V gene sequence: CDR1 SGHTA, CDR2 FQGNSA. Between the trimmed V and J ends, which lost 1 base and 3 bases, there was a span of 10 bases. The CDR3 sequence is 15 residues long. CDR3 sequence reads: CASSLGYSLNQPQHF. The CDR3 DNA reads as TGTGCCAGCAGCTTAGGGTACAGCCTCAATCAGCCCCAGCATTTT.

A single count supports this clone. The chain employs TRBV4-1 and TRBJ2-7; D remains ambiguous. The germline CDR1 and CDR2 sequences are MGHRA and YSYEKL. V was clipped by 0 bases and J by 5 bases, with 17 bases between them. The CDR3 is 16 amino acids. The CDR3: CASSQEAGSPMNEQYF. The CDR3 bases are TGCGCCAGCAGCCAAGAGGCTGGTTCCCCAATGAACGAGCAGTACTTC.

This chain uses TRBV3-1 (or the pseudogene TRBV3-2) with TRBJ1-1; tentatively, D is TRBD1 (5 bases). CDR1 is LGHDT, CDR2 YNNKEL, per germline (reference sequence). The CDR3 covers 15 residues. V lost 4 bases to trimming and J lost 0 bases, with 12 bases between them. Here the CDR3 reads CASSLTGGVNTEAFF. The CDR3 DNA follows: TGTGCCAGCAGCCTTACTGGGGGGGTGAACACTGAAGCTTTCTTT.

This clone was recorded at least ten times. V usage is TRBV18 and J usage is TRBJ1-2; TRBD1 matches 9 bases. Germline values: CDR1 KGHSH, CDR2 LQKENI. V shed 5 bases, J shed 10 bases, and the junction held 8 bases outside the gene matches. This CDR3 region has 13 residues. The CDR3 is CASSWDREGSYTF. CDR3 sequence (DNA): TGTGCCAGCTCATGGGACAGGGAAGGATCCTACACCTTC.

V is TRBV15 and J is TRBJ1-6; possible D gene TRBD1, 6 bases. Germline CDR1 is LNHNV and CDR2 is YYDKDF (reference sequence). The CDR3 loop spans 15 amino acids. Trimming took off 2 bases at V and 8 bases at J, with 13 bases between the two ends. The CDR3 here is CATSRNRDRDSPLHF. CDR3 DNA sequence: TGTGCCACCAGCAGAAACAGGGATCGGGATTCACCCCTCCACTTT.